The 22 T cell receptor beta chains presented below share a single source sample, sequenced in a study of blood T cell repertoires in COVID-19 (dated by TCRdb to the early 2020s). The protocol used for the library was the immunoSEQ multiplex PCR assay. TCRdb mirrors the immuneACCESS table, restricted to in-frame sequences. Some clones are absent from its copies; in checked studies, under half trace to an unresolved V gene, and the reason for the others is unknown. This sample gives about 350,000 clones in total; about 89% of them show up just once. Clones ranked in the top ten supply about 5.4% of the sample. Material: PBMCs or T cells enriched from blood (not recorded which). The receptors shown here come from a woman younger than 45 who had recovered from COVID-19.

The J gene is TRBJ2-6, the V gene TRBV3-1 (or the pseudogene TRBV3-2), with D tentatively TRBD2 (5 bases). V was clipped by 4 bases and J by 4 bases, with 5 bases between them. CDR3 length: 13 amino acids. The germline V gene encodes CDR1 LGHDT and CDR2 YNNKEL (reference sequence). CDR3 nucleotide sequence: TGTGCCAGCAGCCCGGGGGGGGCCAACGTCCTGACTTTC. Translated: CASSPGGANVLTF.

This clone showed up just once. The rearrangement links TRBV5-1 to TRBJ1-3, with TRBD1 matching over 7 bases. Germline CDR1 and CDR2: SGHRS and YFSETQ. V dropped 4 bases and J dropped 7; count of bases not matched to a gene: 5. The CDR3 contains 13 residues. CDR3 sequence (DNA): TGCGCCAGCAGCCCCGAGGGACAGAACACCATATATTTT. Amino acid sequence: CASSPEGQNTIYF.

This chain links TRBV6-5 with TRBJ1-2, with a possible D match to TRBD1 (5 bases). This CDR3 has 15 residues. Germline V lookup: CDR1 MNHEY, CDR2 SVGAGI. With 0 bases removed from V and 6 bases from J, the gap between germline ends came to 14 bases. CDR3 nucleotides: TGTGCCAGCAGTTACTCCCGTGGGGGGGAGGATGGCTACACCTTC. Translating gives CASSYSRGGEDGYTF.

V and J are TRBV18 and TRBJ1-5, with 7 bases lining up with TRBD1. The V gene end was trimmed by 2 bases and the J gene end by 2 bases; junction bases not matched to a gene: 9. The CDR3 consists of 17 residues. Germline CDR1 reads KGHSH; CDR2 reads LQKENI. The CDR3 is CASSPALQGRGNQPQHF. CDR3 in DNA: TGTGCCAGCTCACCAGCCTTACAGGGGCGCGGCAATCAGCCCCAGCATTTT.

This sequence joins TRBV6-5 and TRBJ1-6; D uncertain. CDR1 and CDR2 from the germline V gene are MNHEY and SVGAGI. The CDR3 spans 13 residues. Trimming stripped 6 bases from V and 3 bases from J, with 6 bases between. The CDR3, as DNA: TGTGCCAGCAGCGGCGGCTATAATTCACCCCTCCACTTT. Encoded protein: CASSGGYNSPLHF.

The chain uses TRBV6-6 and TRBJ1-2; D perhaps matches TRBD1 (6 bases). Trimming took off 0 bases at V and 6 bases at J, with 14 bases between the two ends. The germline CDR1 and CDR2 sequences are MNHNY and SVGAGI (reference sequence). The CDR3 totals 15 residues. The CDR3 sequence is CASSYSDPGADGYTF. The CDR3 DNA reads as TGTGCCAGCAGTTACTCGGATCCAGGGGCCGATGGCTACACCTTC.

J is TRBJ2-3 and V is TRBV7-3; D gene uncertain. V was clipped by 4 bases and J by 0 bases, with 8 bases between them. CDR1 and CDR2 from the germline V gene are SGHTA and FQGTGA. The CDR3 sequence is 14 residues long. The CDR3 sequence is CASSSGSSTDTQYF. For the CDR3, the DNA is TGTGCCAGCAGCTCAGGTTCTAGCACAGATACGCAGTATTTT.

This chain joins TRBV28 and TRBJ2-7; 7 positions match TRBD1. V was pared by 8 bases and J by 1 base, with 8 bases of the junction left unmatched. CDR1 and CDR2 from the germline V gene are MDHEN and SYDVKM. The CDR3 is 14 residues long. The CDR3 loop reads CASLPGGSSYEQYF. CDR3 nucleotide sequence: TGTGCCAGCTTGCCAGGGGGAAGTTCCTACGAGCAGTACTTC.

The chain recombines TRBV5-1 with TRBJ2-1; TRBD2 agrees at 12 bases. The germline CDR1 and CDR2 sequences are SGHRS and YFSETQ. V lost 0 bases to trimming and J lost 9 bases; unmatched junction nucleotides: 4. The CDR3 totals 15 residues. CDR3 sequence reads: CASSLGTSGGSEQFF. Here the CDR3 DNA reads TGCGCCAGCAGCTTGGGCACTAGCGGGGGGTCTGAGCAGTTCTTC.

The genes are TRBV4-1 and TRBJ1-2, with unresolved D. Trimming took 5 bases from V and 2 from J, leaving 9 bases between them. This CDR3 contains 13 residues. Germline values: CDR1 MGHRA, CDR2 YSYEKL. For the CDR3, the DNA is TGCGCCAGCAGCGCCCCCGGGAACTATGGCTACACCTTC. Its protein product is CASSAPGNYGYTF.

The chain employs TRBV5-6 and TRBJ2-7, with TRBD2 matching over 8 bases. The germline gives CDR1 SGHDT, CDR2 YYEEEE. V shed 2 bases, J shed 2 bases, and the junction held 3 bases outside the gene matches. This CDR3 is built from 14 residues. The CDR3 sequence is CASSFSGGAYEQYF. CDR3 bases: TGTGCCAGCAGCTTCTCCGGGGGGGCCTACGAGCAGTACTTC.

DNA for the CDR3: TGTGCCAGCAGCTTGGGGGTCAGGGGTCCCTACGAGCAGTACTTC. Protein: CASSLGVRGPYEQYF. This chain connects TRBV5-6 to TRBJ2-7; D is perhaps TRBD1 (6 bases). Trimming removed 0 bases from V and 2 bases from J, with 12 bases in between. This CDR3 is built from 15 residues. Germline lookup yields CDR1 SGHDT and CDR2 YYEEEE.

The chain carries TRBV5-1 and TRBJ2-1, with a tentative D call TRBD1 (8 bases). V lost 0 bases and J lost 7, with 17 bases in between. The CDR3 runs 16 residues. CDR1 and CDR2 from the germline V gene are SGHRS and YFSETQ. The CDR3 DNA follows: TGCGCCAGCAGCTTGGTAACCATACAGGGGGGGAATGAGCAGTTCTTC. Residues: CASSLVTIQGGNEQFF.

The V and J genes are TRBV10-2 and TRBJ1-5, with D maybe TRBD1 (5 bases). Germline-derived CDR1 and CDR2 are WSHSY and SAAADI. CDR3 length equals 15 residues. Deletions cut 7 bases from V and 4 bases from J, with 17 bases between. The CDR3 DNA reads TGCGCCAGCAAAGACAGCCAAAAGGGGAATCAGCCCCAGCATTTT. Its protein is CASKDSQKGNQPQHF.

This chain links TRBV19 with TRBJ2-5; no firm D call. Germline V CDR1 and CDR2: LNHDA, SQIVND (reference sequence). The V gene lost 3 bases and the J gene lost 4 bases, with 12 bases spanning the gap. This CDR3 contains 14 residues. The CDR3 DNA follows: TGTGCCAGTAGTATGTCTCCCAACGGAGAGACCCAGTACTTC. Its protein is CASSMSPNGETQYF.

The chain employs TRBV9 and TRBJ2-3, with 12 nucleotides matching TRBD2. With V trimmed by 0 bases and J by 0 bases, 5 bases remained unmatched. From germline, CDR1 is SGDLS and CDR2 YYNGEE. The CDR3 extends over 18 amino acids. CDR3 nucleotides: TGTGCCAGCAGCGTAGAGTCTAGCGGGGGGGCGAGCACAGATACGCAGTATTTT. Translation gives CASSVESSGGASTDTQYF.

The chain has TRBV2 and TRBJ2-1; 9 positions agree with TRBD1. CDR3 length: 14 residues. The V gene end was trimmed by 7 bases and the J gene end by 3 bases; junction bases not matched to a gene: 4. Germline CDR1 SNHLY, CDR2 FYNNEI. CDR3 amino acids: CASIGTGYYNEQFF. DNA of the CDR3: TGTGCCAGCATAGGGACAGGGTACTACAATGAGCAGTTCTTC.

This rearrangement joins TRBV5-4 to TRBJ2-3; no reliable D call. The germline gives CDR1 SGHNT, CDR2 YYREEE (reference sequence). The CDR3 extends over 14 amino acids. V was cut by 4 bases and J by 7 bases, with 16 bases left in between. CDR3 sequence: CASSPGSDGNTQYF. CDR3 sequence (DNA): TGTGCCAGCAGCCCTGGCAGCGACGGAAATACGCAGTATTTT.

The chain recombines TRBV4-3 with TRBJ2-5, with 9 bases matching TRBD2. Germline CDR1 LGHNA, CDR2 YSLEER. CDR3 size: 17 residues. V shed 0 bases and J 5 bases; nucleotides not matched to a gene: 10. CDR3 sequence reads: CASSQEPPSGAGETQYF. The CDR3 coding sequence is TGCGCCAGCAGCCAAGAACCCCCTAGCGGGGCGGGGGAGACCCAGTACTTC.

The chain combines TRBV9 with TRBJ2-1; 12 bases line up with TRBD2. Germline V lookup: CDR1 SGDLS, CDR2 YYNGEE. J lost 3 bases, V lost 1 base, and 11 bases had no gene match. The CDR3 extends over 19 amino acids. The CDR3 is CASSVYSLAGGLNYNEQFF. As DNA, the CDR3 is TGTGCCAGCAGCGTATACTCGCTAGCGGGGGGGTTAAACTACAATGAGCAGTTCTTC.

Written as DNA, the CDR3 is TGTGCCAGCAGCACCAGGACAGGGCACGGTAATTCACCCCTCCACTTT. Its translation: CASSTRTGHGNSPLHF. V and J are TRBV11-2 and TRBJ1-6, with TRBD1 identical over 8 bases. In germline, CDR1 is SGHAT, CDR2 FQNNGV. The CDR3 is made up of 16 amino acids. Trimming took 5 bases from V and 6 from J; bases not matched to a gene: 9. The full variable domain, rest sourced from reference TRBV11-2 and TRBJ1-6, is EAGVAQSPRYKIIEKRQSVAFWCNPISGHATLYWYQQILGQGPKLLIQFQNNGVVDDSQLPKDRFSAERLKGVDSTLKIQPAKLEDSAVYLCASSTRTGHGNSPLHFGNGTRLTVT.

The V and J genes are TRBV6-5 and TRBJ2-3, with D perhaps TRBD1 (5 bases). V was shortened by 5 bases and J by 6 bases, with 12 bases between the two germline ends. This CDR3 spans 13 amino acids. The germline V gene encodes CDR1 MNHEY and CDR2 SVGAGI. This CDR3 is CASSLRGLDTQYF. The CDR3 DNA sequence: TGTGCCAGCAGTCTAAGGGGTCTGGATACGCAGTATTTT.